A selection of T cell receptor beta chains follows, all from one sample in a study of long-term antiretroviral therapy in people with HIV. Generated by immunoSEQ multiplex PCR, the TCRdb table keeps only in-frame clones and is missing some. The data hold more than 25,000 clones, with 97% observed a single time. The sequencing used unsorted PBMCs, collected 7.6 years after starting antiretroviral therapy. The origin of the receptors is a man aged 25 to 45 with HIV. Each CDR3 is given with its conserved first and last residue. The order of the fields is J gene, D gene, clone size, V gene, CDR3 DNA, CDR3 protein. The D gene is left open where the match is weak. The size entry is marked missing in some rows and otherwise reads once, few, many or a size class.

TRBJ1-2,.,.,TRBV4-2,TGTGCCAGCAGCGACACCGGAGGGGAAAACTATGGCTACACCTTC,CASSDTGGENYGYTF
TRBJ1-2,.,.,TRBV7-8,TGTGCCAGCAGCTTAGCACTAAATCCCCCCTATGGCTACACCTTC,CASSLALNPPYGYTF
TRBJ2-7,TRBD1,.,TRBV6-1,TGTGCCAGCAAGAGAGGAGACAGGGGGCACAACGAGCAGTACTTC,CASKRGDRGHNEQYF
TRBJ1-2,.,.,TRBV4-1,TGCGCCAGCAGCCAAGAAGGCAGGGGAGTTGGTGGCTACACCTTC,CASSQEGRGVGGYTF
TRBJ2-6,.,.,TRBV9,TGTGCCAGCAGCGTAGGGCCGGGAAGCTCTGGGGCCAACGTCCTGACTTTC,CASSVGPGSSGANVLTF
TRBJ2-7,.,.,TRBV5-1,TGCGCCAGCAGCTTGGTCGGAAATTCCTACGAGCAGTACTTC,CASSLVGNSYEQYF
TRBJ1-2,.,few,TRBV6-1,TGTGCCAGCAGTGTTGGGCAGGCCTATGGCTACACCTTC,CASSVGQAYGYTF
TRBJ1-5,.,.,TRBV7-2,TGTGCCAGCAGCTTTTGGTTCGAAGGCAATCAGCCCCAGCATTTT,CASSFWFEGNQPQHF
TRBJ2-3,.,.,TRBV15,TGTGCCACCAGCAGAACAGGGCCAGATACGCAGTATTTT,CATSRTGPDTQYF
TRBJ1-2,.,.,TRBV7-2,TGTGCCAGCAGCTACAAGAACTATGGCTACACCTTC,CASSYKNYGYTF
TRBJ2-5,.,.,TRBV6-1,TGTGCCAGCAGTGTAAATGCCTGGGGCGCAGAGGAGACCCAGTACTTC,CASSVNAWGAEETQYF
TRBJ2-7,TRBD2,.,TRBV4-2,TGTGCCAGCAGCCTCCGGGACTACTCTTACGAGCAGTACTTC,CASSLRDYSYEQYF
TRBJ1-1,.,.,TRBV4-1,TGCGCCAGCAGCCAAGAAGGGAGTAGAACTGAAGCTTTCTTT,CASSQEGSRTEAFF
TRBJ2-3,.,.,TRBV19,TGTGCCAGTAGTATAAGGGGGACTAAATACACAGATACGCAGTATTTT,CASSIRGTKYTDTQYF
TRBJ2-4,.,.,TRBV11-2,TGTGCCAGCAGGACACCTAGGGAAGCCAAAAACATTCAGTACTTC,CASRTPREAKNIQYF
TRBJ1-4,.,once,TRBV7-9,TGTGCCAGCAGCTTACGGGAGGGCTTAGAGGAAAAACTGTTTTTT,CASSLREGLEEKLFF
TRBJ2-3,.,.,TRBV13,TGTGCCAGCACCCAGGGAGGGGGCCGCACAGATACGCAGTATTTT,CASTQGGGRTDTQYF
TRBJ2-1,TRBD2,.,TRBV5-4,TGTGCCAGCAGCTTGGTAGCGGGGGGGGACAATGAGCAGTTCTTC,CASSLVAGGDNEQFF
TRBJ1-1,.,.,TRBV30,TGTGCCTGGAGTGTAACTGGGAACGGTGAAGCTTTCTTT,CAWSVTGNGEAFF
TRBJ2-7,.,.,TRBV6-5,TGTGCCAGCAGGAGTATCTCTTACGAGCAGTACTTC,CASRSISYEQYF
TRBJ1-2,TRBD1,.,TRBV5-4,TGTGCCAGCAGCTCGAATCAGGGGGCTGGTGGCTACACCTTC,CASSSNQGAGGYTF
TRBJ1-5,TRBD1,.,TRBV27,TGTGCCAGCAGTCGGACAGGGGGCGTTGGCAATCAGCCCCAGCATTTT,CASSRTGGVGNQPQHF
TRBJ2-1,TRBD2,.,TRBV6-6,TGTGCCAGCAGCGGGGGGGACTTCCACTACAATGAGCAGTTCTTC,CASSGGDFHYNEQFF
TRBJ1-6,.,.,TRBV28,TGTGCCAGCAGAGAACAGGGAAACCCTTTGTTTAATTCACCCCTCCACTTT,CASREQGNPLFNSPLHF
TRBJ1-2,.,.,TRBV6-6,TGTGCCAGCTCCGAAGATCGGGGGAGAGACTATGGCTACACCTTC,CASSEDRGRDYGYTF
TRBJ2-7,.,.,TRBV7-2,TGTGCCAGCAGCCCACGGACAGCTCTCTACGAGCAGTACTTC,CASSPRTALYEQYF
TRBJ2-3,.,.,TRBV6-5,TGTGCCAGCAGACAGGTCAGCACAGATACGCAGTATTTT,CASRQVSTDTQYF
TRBJ1-4,.,.,TRBV6-5,TGTGCCAGCAGGGCAAAGTTGGTGGGTAATGAAAAACTGTTTTTT,CASRAKLVGNEKLFF
TRBJ2-5,TRBD1,once,TRBV6-4,TGTGCCAGCAGTACCCGGACAGGAGAGACCCAGTACTTC,CASSTRTGETQYF
TRBJ1-1,.,.,TRBV6-6,TGTGCCAGCAGTTACCGGCCCGGCGACACTGAAGCTTTCTTT,CASSYRPGDTEAFF
TRBJ2-3,.,.,TRBV9,TGTGCCAGCAGCTCAACAGGGTCCCGATCGGCCGATACGCAGTATTTT,CASSSTGSRSADTQYF
TRBJ1-1,.,.,TRBV11-2,TGTGCCAGCAGCTTAGGACATTACGGGGAAGCTTTCTTT,CASSLGHYGEAFF
TRBJ2-5,.,.,TRBV7-3,TGTGCCAGCAGTCAGCAGGGTGGCGAGACCCAGTACTTC,CASSQQGGETQYF
TRBJ2-5,.,.,TRBV5-1,TGCGCCAGCAGCTTAAACGCTGGAGAGACCCAGTACTTC,CASSLNAGETQYF
TRBJ2-7,.,.,TRBV5-1,TGCGCCAGCAGCTTGCGGCTTCAGGGACCAACCTACGAGCAGTACTTC,CASSLRLQGPTYEQYF
TRBJ2-3,.,.,TRBV7-2,TGTGCCAGCAGCGACGTAGCTGTCACAGATACGCAGTATTTT,CASSDVAVTDTQYF
TRBJ2-7,TRBD2,.,TRBV7-2,TGTGCCAGCAGCTTAGATAGCGGGGGGGCCGGGTTTGAGCAGTACTTC,CASSLDSGGAGFEQYF
TRBJ1-5,.,.,TRBV11-2,TGTGCCAGCAGCTTAGGACAGGCTGGGGAGCCCCAGCATTTT,CASSLGQAGEPQHF
TRBJ1-2,.,.,TRBV5-6,TGTGCCAGCAGCTTGCAGGTGTCACGGAATGGCTACACCTTC,CASSLQVSRNGYTF
TRBJ1-5,.,once,TRBV19,TGTGCCAGTCGGACCAGCCCTTATAGCAATCAGCCCCAGCATTTT,CASRTSPYSNQPQHF
TRBJ1-2,.,.,TRBV25-1,TGTGCCAGCAGCTGGGCGGGGGATGGGGAAAATGGCTACACCTTC,CASSWAGDGENGYTF
TRBJ1-6,.,.,TRBV5-6,TGTGCCAGCAGCTTGGGGGAGCGGGGGCCCCTCCACTTT,CASSLGERGPLHF
TRBJ2-1,.,.,TRBV6-5,TGTGCCAGCAGTTATGGGACACCCTACAATGAGCAGTTCTTC,CASSYGTPYNEQFF
TRBJ1-1,.,.,TRBV21-1,TGTGCCAGCAGCGAGAGTACGTGGAGTATCTCTGAAGCTTTCTTT,CASSESTWSISEAFF
TRBJ1-2,TRBD1,.,TRBV30,TGTGCCTGGAGTCAGGGGGGCGGCGGCTACACCTTC,CAWSQGGGGYTF
TRBJ2-1,.,once,TRBV30,TGTGCCTGGAGTGTGTTGAGCTATGAGCAGTTCTTC,CAWSVLSYEQFF
TRBJ2-1,.,.,TRBV7-2,TGTGCCAGCAGCTCCCTAGGGGGAGCCACCTACAATGAGCAGTTCTTC,CASSSLGGATYNEQFF
TRBJ2-1,TRBD2,.,TRBV27,TGTGCCAGCATCCGGGACCCGGGGGGTAATGAGCAGTTCTTC,CASIRDPGGNEQFF